This entry lists 14 T cell receptor beta chains sequenced from one sample in a study of PD-1 blockade in classical Hodgkin lymphoma. No patient escaped relapse after autologous stem cell transplantation, and brentuximab vedotin exposure varied. The authors enriched CD8+ T cells from thawed PBMCs via magnetic negative selection. Sequenced by immunoSEQ multiplex PCR; TCRdb stores in-frame clones only, minus some. This sample has approximately 4,500 clones, with 77% found just once. The sequenced sample was CD8+ T cells from blood, obtained at baseline. The receptors were gathered from a human donor with classical Hodgkin lymphoma.

The genes are TRBV19 and TRBJ2-5; D gene uncertain. V shed 5 bases and J shed 3 bases, with 10 bases lying between them. CDR1 LNHDA and CDR2 SQIVND come from the germline V gene (reference sequence). The CDR3 has 13 residues. This CDR3 reads CASSAELKETQYF. For the CDR3, the DNA is TGTGCCAGTAGTGCCGAACTGAAAGAGACCCAGTACTTC.

V gene TRBV10-3 combines with J gene TRBJ2-1, with 9 bases that match TRBD2. The CDR3 runs to 14 residues. Trimming at V came to 4 bases and at J to 9 bases, leaving 7 bases not matched to a gene. The V gene's germline CDR1 is ENHRY and CDR2 SYGVKD. The CDR3 spells CAISVAGGPGEQFF. In DNA form, the CDR3 reads TGTGCCATCAGTGTGGCGGGAGGGCCCGGTGAGCAGTTCTTC.

In its sample, this clone was seen once. The chain is built from TRBV5-4 and TRBJ1-2, with a tentative D call TRBD1 (5 bases). V was clipped by 5 bases and J by 2 bases, with 13 bases between them. This CDR3 contains 14 residues. CDR1 is SGHNT and CDR2 is YYREEE in the germline V gene (reference sequence). The CDR3 DNA reads TGTGCCAGCAGTTCTGATGGGGGAAACTATGGCTACACCTTC. It translates to CASSSDGGNYGYTF.

This clone came up a few times. The chain employs TRBV5-4 and TRBJ1-2; D is undetermined. The CDR3 has 15 amino acids. Germline V CDR1 and CDR2: SGHNT, YYREEE (reference sequence). V lost 4 bases to trimming and J lost 0 bases, with 13 bases between them. CDR3 sequence: CASSRESSTNYGYTF. The CDR3 DNA sequence: TGTGCCAGCAGCCGGGAGTCTTCAACTAACTATGGCTACACCTTC.

Only a few counts were recorded for this clone. V usage is TRBV7-9 and J usage is TRBJ2-7; no clear D gene. The V and J ends lost 6 bases and 4 bases respectively, with 10 bases between them. CDR1 is SEHNR, CDR2 FQNEAQ, per germline (reference sequence). The CDR3 contains 12 residues. The CDR3 DNA sequence: TGTGCCAGCAGGGCTCAGGAGTACGAGCAGTACTTC. Amino acids: CASRAQEYEQYF.

This clone was observed a few times. V gene TRBV9 combines with J gene TRBJ1-2; 8 bases align to TRBD1. The CDR3 is 15 residues long. The V gene end was trimmed by 4 bases and the J gene end by 5 bases; junction bases not matched to a gene: 10. Per germline, CDR1 SGDLS and CDR2 YYNGEE. CDR3 sequence reads: CASSRSDRASYGYTF. For the CDR3, the DNA is TGTGCCAGCAGCAGATCGGACAGGGCGTCTTATGGCTACACCTTC.

This chain links TRBV7-9 with TRBJ2-1; TRBD2 matches at 10 bases. Germline V gene data show CDR1 as SEHNR and CDR2 as FQNEAQ (reference sequence). CDR3 size: 18 residues. V trimming: 8 bases; J trimming: 5 bases; junction bases outside the gene matches: 18. The CDR3 region is CASRPTFLLAGENNEQFF. The DNA of the CDR3 is TGTGCCAGCCGTCCGACCTTCCTTCTAGCGGGGGAAAACAATGAGCAGTTCTTC.

V usage is TRBV19 and J usage is TRBJ2-3, with TRBD2 identical over 13 bases. Trimming removed 7 bases from V and 0 bases from J; junction bases left unmatched: 4. CDR1 and CDR2 from the germline V gene are LNHDA and SQIVND (reference sequence). The CDR3 extends over 16 amino acids. The DNA for the CDR3 is TGTGCCAGTAAAACTAGCGGGAGGGCCAGCACAGATACGCAGTATTTT. It is translated as CASKTSGRASTDTQYF. The entire variable domain, with the rest obtained from reference TRBV19 and TRBJ2-3, is as follows: DGGITQSPKYLFRKEGQNVTLSCEQNLNHDAMYWYRQDPGQGLRLIYYSQIVNDFQKGDIAEGYSVSREKKESFPLTVTSAQKNPTAFYLCASKTSGRASTDTQYFGPGTRLTVL.

This clone appeared once. The chain couples TRBV19 to TRBJ2-1, with 8 bases that match TRBD2. J gave up 3 bases and V 3 bases, and 4 bases lay outside the gene matches. Germline V CDR1 and CDR2: LNHDA, SQIVND (reference sequence). The CDR3 is 15 amino acids. The CDR3 nucleotides are TGTGCCAGTAGTATCGATAGCGGGGACTACAATGAGCAGTTCTTC. Its translation: CASSIDSGDYNEQFF.

The rearrangement links TRBV11-2 to TRBJ1-1; 7 nucleotides agree with TRBD1. The CDR3 sequence is 15 residues long. With 3 bases clipped from V and 0 bases from J, the junction kept 4 bases outside the gene matches. Looked up from germline, CDR1 is SGHAT and CDR2 is FQNNGV. CDR3: CASSFSRGVNTEAFF. The DNA for the CDR3 is TGTGCCAGCAGCTTTTCCAGGGGGGTGAACACTGAAGCTTTCTTT.

This chain uses TRBV5-4 with TRBJ1-1, with D hard to call. Germline V gene sequence: CDR1 SGHNT, CDR2 YYREEE (reference sequence). Trimming took 6 bases from V and 1 from J, leaving 10 bases between them. This CDR3 comprises 13 residues. The CDR3 loop reads CASTKDGNTEAFF. As DNA, the CDR3 is TGTGCCAGCACCAAGGACGGGAACACTGAAGCTTTCTTT.

The DNA for the CDR3 is TGTGCCAGCAGCGACCCGGGACTAGCGCGGGATACGCAGTATTTT. Residues: CASSDPGLARDTQYF. The rearrangement joins TRBV4-2 to TRBJ2-3; 10 nucleotides align to TRBD2. J lost 6 bases, V lost 5 bases, and 8 bases had no gene match. Germline values: CDR1 LGHNA, CDR2 YNFKEQ. The CDR3 length is 15 residues.

This sequence joins TRBV7-9 and TRBJ1-1, with 10 bases matching TRBD1. Germline-derived CDR1 and CDR2 are SEHNR and FQNEAQ (reference sequence). CDR3 length equals 15 residues. Trimming removed 5 bases from V and 6 bases from J; junction bases left unmatched: 9. The DNA of the CDR3 is TGTGCCAGCAGCGACAGGGACAGGGGATTTCCTGAAGCTTTCTTT. As protein: CASSDRDRGFPEAFF.

CDR3 protein: CASSPEGQGLNSNQPQHF. CDR3 DNA sequence: TGCGCCAGCAGCCCCGAAGGGCAGGGGTTGAATAGCAATCAGCCCCAGCATTTT. The chain combines TRBV5-1 with TRBJ1-5, with D perhaps TRBD1 (6 bases). This CDR3 has 18 amino acids. Germline CDR1 and CDR2: SGHRS and YFSETQ. Trimming shortened V by 4 bases and J by 0 bases, and 20 bases separated the two germline ends.